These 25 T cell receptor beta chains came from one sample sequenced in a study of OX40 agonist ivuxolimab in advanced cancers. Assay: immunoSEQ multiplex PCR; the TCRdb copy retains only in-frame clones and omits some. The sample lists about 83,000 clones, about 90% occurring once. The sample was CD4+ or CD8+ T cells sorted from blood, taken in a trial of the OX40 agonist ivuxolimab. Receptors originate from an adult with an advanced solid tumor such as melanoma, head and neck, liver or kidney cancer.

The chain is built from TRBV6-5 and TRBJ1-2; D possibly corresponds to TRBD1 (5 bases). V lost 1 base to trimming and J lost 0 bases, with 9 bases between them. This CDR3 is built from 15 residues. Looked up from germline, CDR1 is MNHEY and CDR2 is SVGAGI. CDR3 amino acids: CASSYWQGSNYGYTF. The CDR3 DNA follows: TGTGCCAGCAGTTACTGGCAGGGTTCTAACTATGGCTACACCTTC.

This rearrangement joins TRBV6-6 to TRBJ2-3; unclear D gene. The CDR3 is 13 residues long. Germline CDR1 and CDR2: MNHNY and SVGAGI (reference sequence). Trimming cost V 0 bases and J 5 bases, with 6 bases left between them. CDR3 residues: CASSYSNLDTQYF. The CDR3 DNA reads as TGTGCCAGCAGTTACTCGAATTTAGATACGCAGTATTTT.

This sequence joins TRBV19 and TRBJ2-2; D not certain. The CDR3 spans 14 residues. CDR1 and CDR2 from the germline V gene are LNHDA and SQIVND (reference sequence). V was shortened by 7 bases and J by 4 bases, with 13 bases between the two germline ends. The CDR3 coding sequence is TGTGCCAGTACGGTGACCGGGTTCACCGGGGAGCTGTTTTTT. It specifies CASTVTGFTGELFF.

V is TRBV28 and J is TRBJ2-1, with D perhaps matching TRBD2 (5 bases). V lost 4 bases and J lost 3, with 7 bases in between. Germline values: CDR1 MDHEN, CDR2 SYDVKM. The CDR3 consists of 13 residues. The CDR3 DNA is TGTGCCAGCAGTTCTGGACTCTACAATGAGCAGTTCTTC. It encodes CASSSGLYNEQFF.

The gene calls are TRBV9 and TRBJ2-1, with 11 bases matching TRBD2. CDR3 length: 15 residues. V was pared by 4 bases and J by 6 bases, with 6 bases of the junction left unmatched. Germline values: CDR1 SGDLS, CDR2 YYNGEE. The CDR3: CASSFSGRGSNEQFF. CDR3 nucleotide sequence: TGTGCCAGCAGCTTTAGCGGGAGGGGTTCCAATGAGCAGTTCTTC. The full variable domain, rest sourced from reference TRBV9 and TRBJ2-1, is DSGVTQTPKHLITATGQRVTLRCSPRSGDLSVYWYQQSLDQGLQFLIQYYNGEERAKGNILERFSAQQFPDLHSELNLSSLELGDSALYFCASSFSGRGSNEQFFGPGTRLTVL.

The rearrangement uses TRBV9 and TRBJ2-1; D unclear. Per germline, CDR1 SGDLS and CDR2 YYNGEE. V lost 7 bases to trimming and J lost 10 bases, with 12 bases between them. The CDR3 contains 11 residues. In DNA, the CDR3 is TGTGCCAGCTCGTCGGGCCCCGAGCAGTTCTTC. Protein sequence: CASSSGPEQFF.

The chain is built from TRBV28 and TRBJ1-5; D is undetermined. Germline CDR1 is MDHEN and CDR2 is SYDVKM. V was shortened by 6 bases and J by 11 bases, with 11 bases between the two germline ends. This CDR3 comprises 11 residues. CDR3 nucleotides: TGTGCCAGCAGCTCCCCTGGAGCCCAGCATTTT. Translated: CASSSPGAQHF.

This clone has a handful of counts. The CDR3 loop is CASSLARREAGVSSGELFF. The CDR3 DNA is TGCGCCAGCAGCTTGGCTCGTCGCGAGGCAGGGGTTAGTTCCGGGGAGCTGTTTTTT. The genes are TRBV5-1 and TRBJ2-2; D possibly corresponds to TRBD1 (6 bases). Germline V CDR1 and CDR2: SGHRS, YFSETQ. This CDR3 has 19 residues. With 0 bases removed from V and 6 bases from J, the gap between germline ends came to 24 bases.

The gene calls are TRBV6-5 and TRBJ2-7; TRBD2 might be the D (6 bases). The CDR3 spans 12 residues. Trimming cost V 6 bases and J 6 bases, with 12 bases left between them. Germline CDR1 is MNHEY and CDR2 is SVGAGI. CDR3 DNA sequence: TGTGCCAGCAGCCCAACTAGCCTCGAGCAGTACTTC. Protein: CASSPTSLEQYF.

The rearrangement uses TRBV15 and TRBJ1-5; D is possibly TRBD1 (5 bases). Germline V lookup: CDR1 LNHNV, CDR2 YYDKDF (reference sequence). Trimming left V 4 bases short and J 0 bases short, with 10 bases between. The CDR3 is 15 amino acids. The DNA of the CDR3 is TGTGCCACCAGCACCCCAGGGACTAGCAATCAGCCCCAGCATTTT. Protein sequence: CATSTPGTSNQPQHF.

CDR3 nucleotide sequence: TGTGCCAGCAGCGTAGCCCGGGAGGACGCCCGGGACACCATATATTTT. It yields the protein CASSVAREDARDTIYF. The chain combines TRBV9 with TRBJ1-3; unclear D gene. CDR1 and CDR2 from the germline V gene are SGDLS and YYNGEE. V shed 0 bases and J shed 8 bases, with 18 bases lying between them. This CDR3 has 16 residues.

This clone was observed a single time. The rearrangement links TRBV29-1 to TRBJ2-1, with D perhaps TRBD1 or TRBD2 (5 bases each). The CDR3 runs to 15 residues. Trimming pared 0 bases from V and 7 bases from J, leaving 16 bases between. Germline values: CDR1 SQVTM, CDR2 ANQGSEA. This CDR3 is CSVEDPGTLGNEQFF. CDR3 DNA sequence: TGCAGCGTTGAAGATCCTGGGACGTTAGGGAATGAGCAGTTCTTC.

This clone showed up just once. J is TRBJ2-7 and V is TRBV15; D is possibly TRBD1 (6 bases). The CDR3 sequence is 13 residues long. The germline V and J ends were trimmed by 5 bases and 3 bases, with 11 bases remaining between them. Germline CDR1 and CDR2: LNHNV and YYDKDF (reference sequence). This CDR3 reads CATSVDSNYEQYV. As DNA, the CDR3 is TGTGCCACCAGCGTGGACAGTAACTACGAGCAGTACGTC.

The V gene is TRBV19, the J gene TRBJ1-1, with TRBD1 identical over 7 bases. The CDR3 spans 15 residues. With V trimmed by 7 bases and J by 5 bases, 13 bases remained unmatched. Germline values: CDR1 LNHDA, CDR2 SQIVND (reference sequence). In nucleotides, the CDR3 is TGTGCCAGTAATCCGGGACAGCAACGATCAACTGAAGCTTTCTTT. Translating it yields CASNPGQQRSTEAFF.

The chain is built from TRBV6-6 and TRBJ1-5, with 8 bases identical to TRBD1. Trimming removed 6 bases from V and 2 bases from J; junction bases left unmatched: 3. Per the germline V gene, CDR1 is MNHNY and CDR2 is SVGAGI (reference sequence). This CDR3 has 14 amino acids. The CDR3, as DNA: TGTGCCAGCAGCCTGGGACAGGGCAATCAGCCCCAGCATTTT. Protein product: CASSLGQGNQPQHF.

CDR3 sequence: CAISDLGQNYGYTF. For the CDR3, the DNA is TGTGCCATCAGTGATTTGGGGCAGAACTATGGCTACACCTTC. The V and J genes are TRBV10-3 and TRBJ1-2, with TRBD1 as a possible D gene (5 bases). Trimming stripped 3 bases from V and 2 bases from J, with 10 bases between. From germline, CDR1 is ENHRY and CDR2 SYGVKD. The CDR3 runs 14 residues.

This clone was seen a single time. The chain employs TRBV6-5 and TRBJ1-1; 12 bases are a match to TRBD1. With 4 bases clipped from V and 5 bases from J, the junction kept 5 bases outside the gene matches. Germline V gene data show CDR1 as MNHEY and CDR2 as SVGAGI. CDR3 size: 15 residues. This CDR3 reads CASSWGQGATTEAFF. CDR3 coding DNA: TGTGCCAGCAGTTGGGGACAGGGGGCGACGACTGAAGCTTTCTTT.

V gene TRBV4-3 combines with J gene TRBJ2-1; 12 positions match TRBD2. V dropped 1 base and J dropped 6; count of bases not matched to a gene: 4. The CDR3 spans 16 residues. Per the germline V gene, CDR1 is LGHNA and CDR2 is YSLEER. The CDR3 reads CASSQASGGAGNEQFF. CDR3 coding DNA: TGCGCCAGCAGCCAAGCTAGCGGGGGGGCGGGCAATGAGCAGTTCTTC.

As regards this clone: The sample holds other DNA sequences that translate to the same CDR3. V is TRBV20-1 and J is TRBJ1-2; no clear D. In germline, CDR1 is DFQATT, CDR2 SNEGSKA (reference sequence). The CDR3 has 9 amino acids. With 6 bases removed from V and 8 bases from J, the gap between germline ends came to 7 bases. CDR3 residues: CSAPGGYTF. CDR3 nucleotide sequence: TGCAGTGCCCCGGGGGGCTACACCTTC.

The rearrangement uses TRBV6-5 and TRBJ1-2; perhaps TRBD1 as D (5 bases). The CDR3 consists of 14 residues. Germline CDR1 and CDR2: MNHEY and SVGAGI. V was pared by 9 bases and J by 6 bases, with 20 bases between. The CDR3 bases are TGTGCCAGTTCCCGGTTGGGGCATTGGGATGGCTACACCTTC. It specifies CASSRLGHWDGYTF.

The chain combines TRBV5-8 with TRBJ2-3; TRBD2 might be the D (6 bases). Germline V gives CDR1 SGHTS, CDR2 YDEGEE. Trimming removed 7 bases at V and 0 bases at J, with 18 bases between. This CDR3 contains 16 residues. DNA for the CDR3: TGTGCCAGCCTTAGCGGTACCACCTTAAGCACAGATACGCAGTATTTT. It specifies CASLSGTTLSTDTQYF.

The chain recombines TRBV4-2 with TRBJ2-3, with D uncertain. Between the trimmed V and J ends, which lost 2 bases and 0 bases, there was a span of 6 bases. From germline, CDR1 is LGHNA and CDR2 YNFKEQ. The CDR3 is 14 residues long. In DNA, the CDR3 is TGTGCCAGCAGCCAACTCGGGAGCACAGATACGCAGTATTTT. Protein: CASSQLGSTDTQYF.

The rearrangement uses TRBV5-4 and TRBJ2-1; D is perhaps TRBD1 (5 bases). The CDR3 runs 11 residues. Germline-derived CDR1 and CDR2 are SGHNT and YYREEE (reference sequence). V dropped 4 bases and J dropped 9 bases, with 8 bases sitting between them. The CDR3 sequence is CASSDSGEQFF. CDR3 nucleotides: TGTGCCAGCAGCGACAGTGGTGAGCAGTTCTTC.

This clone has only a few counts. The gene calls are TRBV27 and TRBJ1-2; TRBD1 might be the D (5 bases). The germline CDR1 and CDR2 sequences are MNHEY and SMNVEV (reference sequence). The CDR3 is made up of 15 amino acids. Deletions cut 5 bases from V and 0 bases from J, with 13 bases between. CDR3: CASSKGPTPNYGYTF. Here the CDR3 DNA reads TGTGCCAGCAGTAAGGGGCCTACCCCTAACTATGGCTACACCTTC.

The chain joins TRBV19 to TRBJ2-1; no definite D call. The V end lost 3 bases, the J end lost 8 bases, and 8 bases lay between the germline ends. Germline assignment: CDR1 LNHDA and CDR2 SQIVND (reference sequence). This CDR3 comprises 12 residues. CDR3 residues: CASSIDDYEQFF. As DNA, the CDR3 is TGTGCCAGTAGTATCGACGACTATGAGCAGTTCTTC.